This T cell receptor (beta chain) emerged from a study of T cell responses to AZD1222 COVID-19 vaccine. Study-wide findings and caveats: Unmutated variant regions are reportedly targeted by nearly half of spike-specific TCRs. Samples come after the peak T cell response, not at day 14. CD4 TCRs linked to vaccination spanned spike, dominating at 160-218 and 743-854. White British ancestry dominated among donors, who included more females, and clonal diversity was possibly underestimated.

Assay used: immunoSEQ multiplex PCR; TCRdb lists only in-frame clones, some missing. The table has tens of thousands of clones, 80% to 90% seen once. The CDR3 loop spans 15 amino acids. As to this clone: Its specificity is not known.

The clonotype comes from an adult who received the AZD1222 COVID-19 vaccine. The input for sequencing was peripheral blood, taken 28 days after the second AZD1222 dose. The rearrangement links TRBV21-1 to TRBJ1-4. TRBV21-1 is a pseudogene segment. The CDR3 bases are TGTGCCAGCAGCAAAGGTGGCAGGAGTAGTGAAAAACTGTTTTTT. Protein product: CASSKGGRSSEKLFF.